Listed below are T cell receptor beta chains from one sample, sequenced in a study of shared clonotypes between healthy human individuals. Generated by immunoSEQ multiplex PCR, the TCRdb table keeps only in-frame clones and is missing some. Seen here are fewer than 150,000 clones, about two thirds observed once, and the top ten hold around 23%. Material: memory CD8+ T cells sorted from blood. These receptors were collected from a woman in her thirties in good health. CDR3s leave out the opening cysteine and the closing phenylalanine or tryptophan. Each record gives: J gene, V gene, CDR3 protein.

J: TRBJ1-2
V: TRBV7-9
CDR3: ASSSDRRYGYT

J: TRBJ2-2
V: TRBV28
CDR3: ATKGDTDTGELF

J: TRBJ1-5
V: TRBV6-1
CDR3: ASSVVGGSNQPQH

J: TRBJ1-3
V: TRBV10-3
CDR3: ATRGTEDSGNTIY

J: TRBJ2-5
V: TRBV7-9
CDR3: ASSHRDRGQETQY

J: TRBJ2-7
V: TRBV5-4
CDR3: ASSLTERSYEQY

J: TRBJ2-7
V: TRBV28
CDR3: ASSLHAGVPYEQY

J: TRBJ2-3
V: TRBV6-5
CDR3: ASSYLLYGRVDTQY

J: TRBJ2-7
V: TRBV11-1
CDR3: ASSLTGKTYEQY

J: TRBJ1-1
V: TRBV30
CDR3: AWSPSLVRVEAF

J: TRBJ1-5
V: TRBV15
CDR3: ATSREDRSNQPQH

J: TRBJ2-7
V: TRBV6-1
CDR3: ASSEGWGSYEQY

J: TRBJ1-1
V: TRBV6-1
CDR3: ASSEGARGALNTEAF

J: TRBJ2-3
V: TRBV6-4
CDR3: ASALAGGSTDTQY

J: TRBJ2-7
V: TRBV19
CDR3: ASSSGTSGSEEQY

J: TRBJ2-7
V: TRBV6-1
CDR3: ASSDQGTGGYEQY

J: TRBJ2-2
V: TRBV28
CDR3: ATEWREGPGELF

J: TRBJ1-1
V: TRBV4-1
CDR3: ASSTRQFTHTEAF

J: TRBJ2-2
V: TRBV14
CDR3: ASSQGQIWDGELF

J: TRBJ1-1
V: TRBV5-4
CDR3: ASSPTRGLDTEAF

J: TRBJ1-4
V: TRBV2
CDR3: ASTRGPRNEKLF

J: TRBJ1-5
V: TRBV9
CDR3: ASSFSGPGDQPQH

J: TRBJ2-1
V: TRBV7-8
CDR3: ASSLAGTSRPSNEQF

J: TRBJ2-4
V: TRBV27
CDR3: ASSLSGRENEGDKNIQY

J: TRBJ1-2
V: TRBV4-2
CDR3: ASSQDRQPRRGYT

J: TRBJ2-3
V: TRBV4-2
CDR3: ASSQGRAGGPSDTQY

J: TRBJ1-5
V: TRBV7-9
CDR3: ASSSQGYEAPISNQPQH

J: TRBJ2-7
V: TRBV7-9
CDR3: ASSLDRGNEQY

J: TRBJ2-3
V: TRBV7-8
CDR3: ASSRRAGGTGTDTQY

J: TRBJ2-1
V: TRBV7-9
CDR3: ASSQEDESAEQF

J: TRBJ2-3
V: TRBV4-2
CDR3: ASSQGLAGADTQY

J: TRBJ2-3
V: TRBV7-8
CDR3: ASSPRLKWGTDTQY

J: TRBJ2-1
V: TRBV5-5
CDR3: ASSREGDYNEQF

J: TRBJ2-5
V: TRBV9
CDR3: ASTQGGTGGETQY

J: TRBJ2-7
V: TRBV28
CDR3: ASSCIGTEVDEQY

J: TRBJ2-1
V: TRBV7-9
CDR3: ASIPAGSYNEQF

J: TRBJ2-3
V: TRBV19
CDR3: ASSIWGGNTDTQY

J: TRBJ2-7
V: TRBV2
CDR3: ASSEGQGAYYEQY

J: TRBJ1-3
V: TRBV5-4
CDR3: ASRDGPHSGNTIY

J: TRBJ2-6
V: TRBV6-6
CDR3: ASNKGSGANVLT

J: TRBJ2-1
V: TRBV28
CDR3: ASSFPRREGFYEQF

J: TRBJ2-7
V: TRBV18
CDR3: ASSPWAGDDEQY

J: TRBJ2-7
V: TRBV28
CDR3: ASSSGLIYEQY

J: TRBJ1-4
V: TRBV25-1
CDR3: ASSETSTGGLAEKLF

J: TRBJ2-7
V: TRBV4-2
CDR3: ASSSTGTEQY

J: TRBJ1-1
V: TRBV5-8
CDR3: ASSLYQGSNTEAF

J: TRBJ1-2
V: TRBV7-3
CDR3: ASSLMQGANYGYT

J: TRBJ2-6
V: TRBV6-5
CDR3: ATLLIPGANVLT

J: TRBJ2-1
V: TRBV5-6
CDR3: ASSLHPGLAGVNEQF

J: TRBJ2-2
V: TRBV7-9
CDR3: ASSHAGDSRAPGKLF

J: TRBJ2-7
V: TRBV7-9
CDR3: ASSSWTSGMYEQY

J: TRBJ1-1
V: TRBV27
CDR3: ASSLSSVMGEAF

J: TRBJ2-4
V: TRBV5-1
CDR3: ASSFRDSTNIQY

J: TRBJ2-7
V: TRBV5-4
CDR3: ASSQDLGGGSYEQY

J: TRBJ1-6
V: TRBV27
CDR3: ATHAGLFSPLH